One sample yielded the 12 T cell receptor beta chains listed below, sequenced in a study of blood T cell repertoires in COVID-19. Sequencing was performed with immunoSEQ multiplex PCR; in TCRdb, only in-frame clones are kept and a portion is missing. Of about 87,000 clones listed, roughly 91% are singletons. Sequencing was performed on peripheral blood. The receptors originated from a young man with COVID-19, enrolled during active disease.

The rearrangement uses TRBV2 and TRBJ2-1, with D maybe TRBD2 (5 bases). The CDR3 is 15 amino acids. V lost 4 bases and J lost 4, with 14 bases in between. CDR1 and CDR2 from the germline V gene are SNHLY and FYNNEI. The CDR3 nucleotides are TGTGCCAGCAGTGGGGAGAACAGACCATACAATGAGCAGTTCTTC. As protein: CASSGENRPYNEQFF. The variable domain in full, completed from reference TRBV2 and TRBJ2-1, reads EPEVTQTPSHQVTQMGQEVILRCVPISNHLYFYWYRQILGQKVEFLVSFYNNEISEKSEIFDDQFSVERPDGSNFTLKIRSTKLEDSAMYFCASSGENRPYNEQFFGPGTRLTVL.

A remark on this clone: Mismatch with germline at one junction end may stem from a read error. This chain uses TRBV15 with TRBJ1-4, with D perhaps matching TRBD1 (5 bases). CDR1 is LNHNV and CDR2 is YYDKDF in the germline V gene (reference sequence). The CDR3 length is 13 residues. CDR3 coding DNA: TGTGCCACCAGCAGAGATCTGGGGGGGGGACTGCTTTTT. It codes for CATSRDLGGGLLF.

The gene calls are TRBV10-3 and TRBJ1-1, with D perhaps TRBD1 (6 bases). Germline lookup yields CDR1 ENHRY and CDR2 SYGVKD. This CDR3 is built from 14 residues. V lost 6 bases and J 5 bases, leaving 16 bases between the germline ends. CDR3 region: CAISEPGHGTEAFF. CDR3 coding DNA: TGTGCCATCAGCGAGCCGGGACATGGGACTGAAGCTTTCTTT.

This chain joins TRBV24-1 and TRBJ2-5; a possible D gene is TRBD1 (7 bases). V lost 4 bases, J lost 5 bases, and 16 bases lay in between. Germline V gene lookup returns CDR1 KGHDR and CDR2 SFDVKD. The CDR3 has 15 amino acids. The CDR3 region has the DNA TGTGCCACCAGTGAAAGGAGGGGGCGTCGGGAGACCCAGTACTTC. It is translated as CATSERRGRRETQYF.

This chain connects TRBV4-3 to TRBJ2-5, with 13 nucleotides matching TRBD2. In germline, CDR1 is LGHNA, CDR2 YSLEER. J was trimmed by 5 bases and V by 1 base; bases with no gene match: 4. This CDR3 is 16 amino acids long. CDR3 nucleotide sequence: TGCGCCAGCAGCCAAGGGACTAGCGGGAGCGGCGAGACCCAGTACTTC. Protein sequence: CASSQGTSGSGETQYF.

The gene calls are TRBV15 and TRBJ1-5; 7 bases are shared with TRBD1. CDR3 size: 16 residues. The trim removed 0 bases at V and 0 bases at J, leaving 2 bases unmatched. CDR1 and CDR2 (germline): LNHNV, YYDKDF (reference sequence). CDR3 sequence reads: CATSRDQGDSNQPQHF. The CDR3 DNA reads TGTGCCACCAGCAGAGATCAGGGGGATAGCAATCAGCCCCAGCATTTT.

CDR3: CASSMGRESHEQYF. CDR3 in DNA: TGTGCCAGTAGTATGGGGAGGGAGTCCCACGAGCAGTACTTC. The chain joins TRBV19 to TRBJ2-7; TRBD2 matches 7 bases. With 3 bases clipped from V and 5 bases from J, the junction kept 7 bases outside the gene matches. CDR3 size: 14 residues. Germline V CDR1 and CDR2: LNHDA, SQIVND (reference sequence).

The CDR3 spells CASSFQGGHEQYF. CDR3 nucleotides: TGTGCCAGCAGTTTCCAGGGGGGTCACGAGCAGTACTTC. The chain uses TRBV28 and TRBJ2-7, with D possibly TRBD1 on 7 matching bases. The CDR3 runs to 13 residues. Germline V gene lookup returns CDR1 MDHEN and CDR2 SYDVKM. Trimming cost V 3 bases and J 5 bases, with 11 bases left between them.

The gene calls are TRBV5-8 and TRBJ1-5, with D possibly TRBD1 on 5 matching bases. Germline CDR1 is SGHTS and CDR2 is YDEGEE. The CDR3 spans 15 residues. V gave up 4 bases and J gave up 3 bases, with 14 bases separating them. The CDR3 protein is CASSAAMGLNQPQHF. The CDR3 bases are TGTGCCAGCAGCGCCGCCATGGGACTCAATCAGCCCCAGCATTTT.

The chain's CDR3 is CASSVGPGTEAFF. The CDR3 DNA reads TGTGCCAGCAGCGTAGGACCCGGGACAGAAGCTTTCTTT. This chain joins TRBV9 and TRBJ1-1; possible D gene TRBD1, 6 bases. The V and J ends lost 0 bases and 8 bases respectively, with 11 bases between them. CDR1 SGDLS and CDR2 YYNGEE come from the germline V gene. This CDR3 has 13 residues.

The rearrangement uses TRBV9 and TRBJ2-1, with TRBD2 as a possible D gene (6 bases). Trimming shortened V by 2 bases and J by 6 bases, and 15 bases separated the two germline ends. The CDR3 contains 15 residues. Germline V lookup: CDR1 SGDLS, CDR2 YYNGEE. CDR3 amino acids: CASSVRDSKTNEQFF. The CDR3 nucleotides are TGTGCCAGCAGCGTCCGGGACTCTAAAACCAATGAGCAGTTCTTC. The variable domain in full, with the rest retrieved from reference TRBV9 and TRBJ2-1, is DSGVTQTPKHLITATGQRVTLRCSPRSGDLSVYWYQQSLDQGLQFLIQYYNGEERAKGNILERFSAQQFPDLHSELNLSSLELGDSALYFCASSVRDSKTNEQFFGPGTRLTVL.

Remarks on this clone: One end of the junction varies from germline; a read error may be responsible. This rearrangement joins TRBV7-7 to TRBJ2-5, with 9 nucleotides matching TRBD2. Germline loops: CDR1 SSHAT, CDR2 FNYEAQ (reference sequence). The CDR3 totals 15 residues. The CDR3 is CASSLFAGGTETQYF. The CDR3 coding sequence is TGTGCTAGCAGCTTATTTGCGGGAGGGACGGAGACCCAGTACTTC.